Listed below are T cell receptor beta chains from one sample, sequenced in a study of T-cell reconstitution after alpha-beta-depleted transplantation in children. TCRdb itself ran the PCR reads through MiXCR, one entry per CDR3 protein. The sample includes about 300,000 distinct CDR3 sequences, roughly 7.8% of them seen just once. This specimen consisted of peripheral blood, obtained 360 days after TCRalphabeta/CD19-depleted stem cell transplant. These receptors originate from a female patient aged 2-15 years who had a stem cell transplant for Fanconi anemia, so the T cells may come from the graft donor. Each CDR3 is given with its conserved first and last residue. Not all rows give a size; the values are once, few, many and, for expanded clones, a class.

cdr3_aa v_call clone_size
CASSSSGEETQYF TRBV12-3/TRBV12-4 many
CASSPLAVASGEQFF TRBV18 .
CAISESKTNRPNQPQHF TRBV10-3 many
CASTLAGGTNEQFF TRBV3-1 many
CASSQGAPTPLHF TRBV12-3/TRBV12-4 .
CASSVTSGGATADTQYF TRBV5-1 many
CASSPRGSGGYTF TRBV7-6 .
CASSYRPPSAGVPMWHEQFF TRBV6-2/TRBV6-3 few
CASSPGGTGTDTQYF TRBV3-1 .
CSARDLERGGHIQYF TRBV20-1 .
CASSEEHTQYF TRBV6-4 few
CASKTGTANYGYTF TRBV5-1 many
CASRSGRGETQYF TRBV12-3/TRBV12-4 many
CASSVRDYTDTQYF TRBV9 few
CASELRGTRTDTQYF TRBV11-2 few
CASSLEVSDTQYF TRBV7-6 .
CSAIELVKSYQETQYF TRBV20-1 many
CASSQYMNTEAFF TRBV19 .
CASSYSSSGQETQYF TRBV6-5 many
CASSSRTGGTDTQYF TRBV6-5 .
CASSAWTGLQETQYF TRBV7-9 many
CASSRTGETEAFF TRBV6-6 .
CSAILAGEFYEQYF TRBV20-1 .
CASSFLDDGYTF TRBV7-2 many
CSASQTGFYNEQFF TRBV20-1 many